The 14 T cell receptor beta chains in this list originate from one sample, sequenced in a study of blood T cell repertoires in COVID-19. Repertoires were generated with immunoSEQ multiplex PCR, while TCRdb's copy carries only in-frame clones and drops some. Among approximately 200,000 clones, roughly 80% were seen once, and the ten largest hold approximately 5%. The specimen was peripheral blood. All receptors derive from a human donor in a cohort sampled during active COVID-19.

The chain recombines TRBV24-1 with TRBJ2-7; D possibly corresponds to TRBD1 (6 bases). This CDR3 has 15 amino acids. V was cut by 3 bases and J by 4 bases, with 15 bases left in between. In germline, CDR1 is KGHDR, CDR2 SFDVKD. This CDR3 reads CATSDGRDNLYEQYF. DNA of the CDR3: TGTGCCACCAGTGATGGTCGGGACAATCTATACGAGCAGTACTTC.

The V call is TRBV29-1, the J call TRBJ1-2, with D possibly TRBD1 on 6 matching bases. The CDR3 length is 13 residues. Germline CDR1 and CDR2: SQVTM and ANQGSEA. The V end was cut by 7 bases, the J end by 7 bases, with 19 bases between. The CDR3 region is CSGSGQGLSGYTF. CDR3 sequence (DNA): TGCAGCGGATCGGGGCAGGGGCTCTCTGGCTACACCTTC.

This clone was seen more than once but under ten times. The chain is built from TRBV2 and TRBJ1-5; 7 bases agree with TRBD1. V shed 4 bases, J shed 5 bases, and the junction held 5 bases outside the gene matches. CDR1 is SNHLY and CDR2 is FYNNEI in the germline V gene. The CDR3 has 14 amino acids. CDR3 in amino acids: CASSAGTDHQPQHF. The CDR3 nucleotides read TGTGCCAGCAGTGCTGGGACAGATCATCAGCCCCAGCATTTT.

This clone showed up just a few times. The chain is built from TRBV5-1 and TRBJ2-1, with 7 bases lining up with TRBD2. Germline V gene sequence: CDR1 SGHRS, CDR2 YFSETQ. The CDR3 has 14 residues. J lost 5 bases, V lost 3 bases, and 5 bases had no gene match. The chain's CDR3 is CASSSLSGDNEQFF. DNA of the CDR3: TGCGCCAGCAGCTCCCTCAGCGGGGACAATGAGCAGTTCTTC.

The V call is TRBV24-1, the J call TRBJ1-2, with 9 positions matching TRBD1. Germline CDR1 KGHDR, CDR2 SFDVKD. The CDR3 has 14 amino acids. V dropped 5 bases and J dropped 7; count of bases not matched to a gene: 7. The CDR3 DNA sequence: TGTGCCACCAGTGGCCCGGGACAGGGCCGTGGCTACACCTTC. This sequence encodes CATSGPGQGRGYTF.

J is TRBJ2-7 and V is TRBV27; 13 nucleotides line up with TRBD2. After removal of 6 bases from V and 0 bases from J, the junction contained 5 bases not matched to a gene. CDR1 and CDR2 from the germline V gene are MNHEY and SMNVEV (reference sequence). This CDR3 comprises 16 residues. In nucleotides, the CDR3 is TGTGCCAGCAGCCCCGGACTAGCGGGGGCCTCCTACGAGCAGTACTTC. Translation gives CASSPGLAGASYEQYF.

This rearrangement joins TRBV5-5 to TRBJ1-3; D not certain. CDR3 length: 14 residues. The germline V and J ends were trimmed by 0 bases and 0 bases, with 4 bases remaining between them. The germline gives CDR1 SGHKS, CDR2 YYEKEE (reference sequence). CDR3 residues: CASSLAGSGNTIYF. The CDR3 coding sequence is TGTGCCAGCAGCTTGGCCGGCTCTGGAAACACCATATATTTT.

The rearrangement links TRBV10-3 to TRBJ2-5; 7 positions agree with TRBD2. CDR1 is ENHRY, CDR2 SYGVKD, per germline. The V and J ends lost 1 base and 1 base, in that order; junction bases with no gene match: 3. This CDR3 comprises 15 residues. CDR3 in amino acids: CAISELSSGQETQYF. DNA for the CDR3: TGTGCCATCAGTGAGTTGTCTAGCGGCCAAGAGACCCAGTACTTC.

This chain links TRBV7-6 with TRBJ2-5; D perhaps matches TRBD2 (5 bases). Trimming left V 0 bases short and J 11 bases short, with 13 bases between. There are 13 residues in the CDR3. Germline CDR1 SGHVS, CDR2 FNYEAQ. CDR3 sequence: CASSLARSSVQYF. The DNA for the CDR3 is TGTGCCAGCAGCTTAGCGAGGAGTAGCGTTCAGTACTTC.

The chain employs TRBV6-5 and TRBJ1-1; tentative D call: TRBD1 (6 bases). This CDR3 contains 15 residues. With 2 bases removed from V and 1 base from J, the gap between germline ends came to 11 bases. Germline V gives CDR1 MNHEY, CDR2 SVGAGI. In DNA form, the CDR3 reads TGTGCCAGCAGTTACACAGGGCTTGGGAACACTGAAGCTTTCTTT. Its protein product is CASSYTGLGNTEAFF.

This clone was detected ten times or more. The chain carries TRBV28 and TRBJ1-6, with unresolved D. Germline CDR1 MDHEN, CDR2 SYDVKM. The CDR3 is 13 residues long. Trimming pared 2 bases from V and 7 bases from J, leaving 6 bases between. The CDR3: CASSLGLNSPLHF. CDR3 DNA sequence: TGTGCCAGCAGTTTAGGCCTGAATTCACCCCTCCACTTT.

This clone was observed a handful of times. In nucleotides, the CDR3 is TGCGCCAGCAGCCAAGTAGCAGGGAGGGCCACAGGTGAGCAGTTCTTC. Translated, it gives CASSQVAGRATGEQFF. The V and J genes are TRBV4-3 and TRBJ2-1; TRBD2 agrees at 7 bases. Germline V gives CDR1 LGHNA, CDR2 YSLEER. The ends lost 1 base at V and 9 bases at J; junction bases unmatched: 12. The CDR3 runs to 16 residues.

The gene calls are TRBV2 and TRBJ1-2; no clear D. Trimming shortened V by 3 bases and J by 8 bases, and 19 bases separated the two germline ends. CDR3 length: 15 residues. The V gene's germline CDR1 is SNHLY and CDR2 FYNNEI. CDR3 DNA sequence: TGTGCCAGCAGTGATAAATCCGTTGACTATCACGGCTACACCTTC. Its translation: CASSDKSVDYHGYTF.

This clone was seen only once. The CDR3 DNA reads TGTGCCAGCAGCGAGGTAGGGTATGCTAGCGACAACAATGAGCAGTTCTTC. Encoded protein: CASSEVGYASDNNEQFF. The chain uses TRBV9 and TRBJ2-1; tentatively, D is TRBD2 (6 bases). Looked up from germline, CDR1 is SGDLS and CDR2 is YYNGEE. This CDR3 has 17 amino acids. Trimming stripped 3 bases from V and 5 bases from J, with 21 bases between.